This T cell receptor (beta chain) was recorded in a study of shared clonotypes between healthy human individuals. Overall study: Per donor, CD8 memory used one plate, CD8 naive used two, CD4 memory used three and CD4 naive used three.

As to this clone: Its matching antigen is unknown.

The repertoire was sequenced with immunoSEQ multiplex PCR; TCRdb's copy has only in-frame clones and lacks some. This repertoire shows some 600,000 clones, approximately 96% found once; its top ten account for less than 0.12%. The CDR3 covers 13 residues. Germline CDR1 reads MNHEY; CDR2 reads SMNVEV (reference sequence). J gave up 4 bases and V 5 bases, and 3 bases lay outside the gene matches. Study-wide findings and caveats: A handful of donors showed sharing of approximately 5% of naive CD4 clonotypes.

In the naive CD8 group, cells lacked CD45RO and were positively selected for CCR7, so terminally differentiated effector memory CD45RA+ cells were left out. Recent vaccinations or acute infections were absent in the healthy HIV-negative adult donors. The receptor comes from a woman aged 25-40 years in good health. The chain employs TRBV27 and TRBJ1-2, with TRBD1 matching 8 bases. Sequenced sample: naive CD8+ T cells sorted from blood. CDR3 nucleotide sequence: TGTGCCAGCAGTCAGGGGGCGAGCTATGGCTACACCTTC. Encoded protein: CASSQGASYGYTF.